The 5 T cell receptor beta chains in this list originate from one sample, sequenced in a study of beta chain features in type 1 diabetes. Study-wide results and caveats: In every one of the four CD4+ subsets, TCRB CDR3s were moderately but significantly shorter in Type 1 diabetes patients.

These receptors have no identified antigens. Reverse transcription of all isolated RNA meant that expressed TCRB transcripts were sequenced. Sequencing used immunoSEQ multiplex PCR; TCRdb keeps in-frame clones, though not all of them. The table records about 360,000 clones, roughly 12% of them present only once. The sequencing input was naive CD4+ T cells from blood. These receptors all come from a woman aged 18-30 years with type 1 diabetes.

The rearrangement links TRBV15 to TRBJ1-4; D is uncertain. This CDR3 is built from 17 residues. Germline lookup yields CDR1 LNHNV and CDR2 YYDKDF (reference sequence). Trimming cost V 0 bases and J 3 bases, with 14 bases left between them. CDR3 bases: TGTGCCACCAGCAGAGACGACTCCCCCACGGCTAATGAAAAACTGTTTTTT. Residues: CATSRDDSPTANEKLFF. Variable domain in full (rest from reference TRBV15 and TRBJ1-4): DAMVIQNPRYQVTQFGKPVTLSCSQTLNHNVMYWYQQKSSQAPKLLFHYYDKDFNNEADTPDNFQSRRPNTSFCFLDIRSPGLGDTAMYLCATSRDDSPTANEKLFFGSGTQLSVL.

This clone was seen only a few times. V is TRBV2 and J is TRBJ2-5; the D gene is possibly TRBD2 (6 bases). Trimming stripped 6 bases from V and 5 bases from J, with 19 bases between. Germline loops: CDR1 SNHLY, CDR2 FYNNEI. The CDR3 runs to 15 residues. The CDR3 DNA reads as TGTGCCAGCAGGTCGGGTGATGGGACTTTGGAGACCCAGTACTTC. Protein: CASRSGDGTLETQYF.

The rearrangement joins TRBV7-9 to TRBJ2-3, with D tentatively TRBD2 (6 bases). Germline assignment: CDR1 SEHNR and CDR2 FQNEAQ (reference sequence). This CDR3 has 13 residues. V was pared by 5 bases and J by 4 bases, with 10 bases between. CDR3 coding DNA: TGTGCCAGCAGCAGGGACTTATCAGATACGCAGTATTTT. This sequence encodes CASSRDLSDTQYF.

In DNA form, the CDR3 reads TGTGCCAGCACCCGAGGCTCGAACACTGAAGCTTTCTTT. It is translated as CASTRGSNTEAFF. The chain joins TRBV6-5 to TRBJ1-1; D unresolved. Germline CDR1 MNHEY, CDR2 SVGAGI. Between the trimmed V and J ends, which lost 7 bases and 1 base, there was a span of 10 bases. The CDR3 has 13 amino acids.

This clone has a handful of counts. The CDR3 bases are TGTGCCTGGGGGACCGGGACAGGGAATTTCGAGCAGTACTTC. It encodes CAWGTGTGNFEQYF. The chain links TRBV30 to TRBJ2-5, with 9 bases identical to TRBD1. With the DNA end fitting TRBJ2-7 better, the J assignment may be wrong. The CDR3 has 14 residues. CDR1 and CDR2 from the germline V gene are GTSNPN and SVGIG (reference sequence).